The next 2 T cell receptor beta chains were all read from a single sample in a study of T cell responses to AZD1222 COVID-19 vaccine (dated by TCRdb to the early 2020s). Per the publication, the time point label means: baseline before first vaccination. Library construction relied on the immunoSEQ multiplex PCR assay. TCRdb obtained this table from immuneACCESS and retained in-frame rearrangements with V and J assigned. These tables miss some clones; where compared with another copy, unresolved V genes account for less than half of the shortfall, and the remainder is unexplained. The sample table shows 100,000 or so clones, and roughly 85% are seen once. Around 3.2% of the sample lies in the top ten. Sequencing used peripheral blood, obtained on day 0 of AZD1222 vaccination. Every receptor here comes from an adult in good health.

This clone was observed a handful of times. This chain uses TRBV11-3 with TRBJ2-4; TRBD2 aligns across 11 bases. Per germline, CDR1 SGHNT and CDR2 YENEEA. The J segment lost 0 bases and the V segment lost 5 bases, leaving 9 bases of the junction unmatched. The CDR3 has 18 residues. This CDR3 is CASSSGLAGSLAKNIQYF. Written as DNA, the CDR3 is TGTGCCAGCAGCAGCGGACTAGCGGGCAGTCTAGCCAAAAACATTCAGTACTTC.

V is TRBV9 and J is TRBJ1-2; D unclear. Trimming pared 5 bases from V and 8 bases from J, leaving 7 bases between. CDR1 SGDLS and CDR2 YYNGEE come from the germline V gene. This CDR3 spans 10 amino acids. The CDR3 DNA follows: TGTGCCAGCAGGTCGGCGGGCTACACCTTC. It codes for CASRSAGYTF.